The 24 T cell receptor beta chains presented below share a single source sample, sequenced in a study of blood T cells in healthy people across ages (dated by TCRdb to between 2014 and 2017). The library was generated by 5' RACE. These reads were obtained on an Illumina HiSeq 2500. The second PCR ran for roughly 7 to 11 cycles and used a J-beta primer mix along with a sample-barcoded 5' primer. TCRdb reran the public reads through fastp at Q25 and MiXCR, keeping productive beta chains. Records with the same CDR3 protein are collapsed into one entry carrying the most frequent genes and DNA. This sample holds roughly 1.5 million distinct CDR3 sequences; roughly 43% were observed only once. The top ten constitute about 4% of the sample. Sequencing was carried out using blood. The receptors come from a woman between 18 and 30 years old in good health.

This clonotype was counted once. The germline gene is not matched at one end of the junction; a read error may be the cause. The chain is built from TRBV4-1 and TRBJ2-7; perhaps D is TRBD1 or TRBD2 (5 bases each). Germline loops: CDR1 MGHRA, CDR2 YSYEKL. The CDR3 has 15 amino acids. In DNA, the CDR3 is TGCGCCAGCAACCAAGGAGGCACAGGAATCTACGAGCAGTACTTC. Translating gives CASNQGGTGIYEQYF.

In the case of this clonotype: The junction shows a germline mismatch at one end, possibly a read error. The chain uses TRBV5-1 and TRBJ2-7, with unresolved D. The CDR3 consists of 17 residues. The V gene's germline CDR1 is SGHRS and CDR2 YFSETQ. CDR3 sequence (DNA): TGCGCCAGCAGCTCGTCATTTATGAAGCTTAGGACCTACGAGCGGTACTTC. Translation: CASSSSFMKLRTYERYF. Full variable domain (missing parts from reference TRBV5-1 and TRBJ2-7): KAGVTQTPRYLIKTRGQQVTLSCSPISGHRSVSWYQQTPGQGLQFLFEYFSETQRNKGNFPGRFSGRQFSNSRSEMNVSTLELGDSALYLCASSSSFMKLRTYERYFGPGTRLTVT.

V usage is TRBV6-1 and J usage is TRBJ2-5, with 13 bases matching TRBD2. The V and J ends lost 6 bases and 3 bases, in that order; junction bases with no gene match: 7. There are 16 residues in the CDR3. Germline V gene data show CDR1 as MNHNS and CDR2 as SASEGT. The CDR3 protein is CASRPRTSGGEETQYF. CDR3 nucleotides: TGTGCCAGCAGACCTCGGACTAGCGGGGGTGAAGAGACCCAGTACTTC.

This chain joins TRBV4-2 and TRBJ2-7, with D unclear. Germline V CDR1 and CDR2: LGHNA, YNFKEQ. There are 15 residues in the CDR3. Trimming pared 0 bases from V and 1 base from J, leaving 10 bases between. The CDR3, as DNA: TGTGCCAGCAGCCAAGATTCGACGGGTTCCTACGAGCAGTACTTC. Translated: CASSQDSTGSYEQYF.

In its sample, this clonotype was seen a few times. The chain couples TRBV5-1 to TRBJ1-1; TRBD1 might be the D (5 bases). Between the trimmed V and J ends, which lost 3 bases and 9 bases, there was a span of 18 bases. The germline CDR1 and CDR2 sequences are SGHRS and YFSETQ. The CDR3 covers 14 residues. Here the CDR3 DNA reads TGCGCCAGCAGCTACCCGGGACGACGGCCCCAAGCTTTCTTT. It specifies CASSYPGRRPQAFF.

The chain carries TRBV12-3 or TRBV12-4 and TRBJ2-1, with D possibly called TRBD1 or TRBD2 (5 bases each). V dropped 8 bases and J dropped 7 bases, with 12 bases sitting between them. The CDR3 runs 12 residues. CDR3 amino acids: CASDGGENEQFF. CDR3 coding DNA: TGTGCCAGCGATGGGGGTGAGAATGAGCAGTTCTTC.

This clonotype was found a few times. The gene calls are TRBV7-2 and TRBJ2-3; unclear D gene. Trimming stripped 3 bases from V and 6 bases from J, with 7 bases between. Per the germline V gene, CDR1 is SGHTA and CDR2 is FQGNSA. The CDR3 runs to 12 residues. CDR3 sequence reads: CASSFDMDTQYF. Written as DNA, the CDR3 is TGTGCCAGCAGCTTTGACATGGATACGCAGTATTTT.

The chain carries TRBV20-1 and TRBJ2-1; D is possibly TRBD2 (5 bases). The CDR3 length is 16 residues. V shed 2 bases and J shed 0 bases, with 14 bases lying between them. Germline CDR1 is DFQATT and CDR2 is SNEGSKA (reference sequence). CDR3: CSARFLTGSSYNEQFF. In DNA form, the CDR3 reads TGCAGTGCTAGATTCCTCACTGGGAGCTCCTACAATGAGCAGTTCTTC.

The V call is TRBV20-1, the J call TRBJ2-4; D uncertain. The J call may be in error: the DNA end matches TRBJ2-7 better. The CDR3 spans 14 residues. Germline V gives CDR1 DFQATT, CDR2 SNEGSKA (reference sequence). The CDR3 DNA reads TGCAGTGCTACCCCAGTTATAGTGCCCTACGAGCAGTACTTC. It encodes CSATPVIVPYEQYF.

The chain employs TRBV27 and TRBJ2-7; D remains ambiguous. V dropped 4 bases and J dropped 7 bases, with 8 bases sitting between them. From germline, CDR1 is MNHEY and CDR2 SMNVEV (reference sequence). The CDR3 consists of 11 residues. CDR3 protein: CASSSVSEQYF. The CDR3 coding sequence is TGTGCCAGCAGTTCAGTAAGTGAGCAGTACTTC.

The J gene is TRBJ1-3, the V gene TRBV7-9; D may be TRBD1 (6 bases). Germline V lookup: CDR1 SEHNR, CDR2 FQNEAQ (reference sequence). CDR3 length: 14 amino acids. V shed 7 bases and J shed 4 bases, with 14 bases lying between them. The CDR3 DNA reads as TGTGCCAGCATCCTTCTACAGGGAGGAAACACCATATATTTT. The encoded protein is CASILLQGGNTIYF.

This chain connects TRBV2 to TRBJ1-4; maybe TRBD1 (5 bases). CDR3 size: 12 residues. Germline CDR1 SNHLY, CDR2 FYNNEI. Trimming took off 6 bases at V and 8 bases at J, with 10 bases between the two ends. CDR3 DNA: TGTGCCAGCAGGCCCAGGGTCGAAAAACTGTTTTTT. As protein: CASRPRVEKLFF. The entire variable domain, with the rest obtained from reference TRBV2 and TRBJ1-4, is as follows: EPEVTQTPSHQVTQMGQEVILRCVPISNHLYFYWYRQILGQKVEFLVSFYNNEISEKSEIFDDQFSVERPDGSNFTLKIRSTKLEDSAMYFCASRPRVEKLFFGSGTQLSVL.

This clonotype has just a few counts. The rearrangement joins TRBV7-2 to TRBJ2-1, with D tentatively TRBD2 (6 bases). V was clipped by 3 bases and J by 10 bases, with 16 bases between them. The CDR3 consists of 14 residues. CDR1 and CDR2 from the germline V gene are SGHTA and FQGNSA. CDR3 sequence reads: CASSFVLAGTEQFF. The DNA for the CDR3 is TGTGCCAGCAGCTTCGTACTAGCCGGGACGGAGCAGTTCTTC.

Ten or more counts support this clonotype. The chain carries TRBV29-1 and TRBJ2-4; D is possibly TRBD2 (6 bases). CDR3 size: 12 residues. V lost 4 bases and J 10 bases, leaving 14 bases between the germline ends. Germline loops: CDR1 SQVTM, CDR2 ANQGSEA. CDR3 sequence reads: CSVGPGTAIQYF. Written as DNA, the CDR3 is TGCAGCGTTGGCCCCGGGACTGCTATTCAGTACTTC.

This chain connects TRBV2 to TRBJ2-2; D not resolved. V lost 7 bases to trimming and J lost 1 base, with 10 bases between them. The CDR3 contains 14 residues. Germline CDR1 and CDR2: SNHLY and FYNNEI. The CDR3 coding sequence is TGTGCCAGCAAGACTGGGATGAACACCGGGGAGCTGTTTTTT. Encoded protein: CASKTGMNTGELFF.

This clonotype was found a few times. The V gene is TRBV5-4, the J gene TRBJ1-2; D remains ambiguous. The germline CDR1 and CDR2 sequences are SGHNT and YYREEE (reference sequence). The CDR3 has 13 amino acids. The V gene lost 6 bases and the J gene lost 3 bases, with 12 bases spanning the gap. The CDR3 reads CASNIGSDYGYTF. CDR3 nucleotide sequence: TGTGCCAGCAATATCGGCAGCGACTATGGCTACACCTTC.

This chain joins TRBV4-3 and TRBJ1-2, with D maybe TRBD1 (5 bases). The CDR3 is 15 residues long. V was cut by 1 base and J by 5 bases, with 14 bases left in between. Looked up from germline, CDR1 is LGHNA and CDR2 is YSLEER. The CDR3 sequence is CASSQVTGGRYGYTF. DNA of the CDR3: TGCGCCAGCAGCCAAGTAACCGGGGGACGATATGGCTACACCTTC.

This clonotype appeared a few times. This chain links TRBV9 with TRBJ2-1, with D possibly TRBD2 on 5 matching bases. CDR1 is SGDLS, CDR2 YYNGEE, per germline. The CDR3 sequence is 13 residues long. Trimming removed 0 bases at V and 12 bases at J, with 13 bases between. CDR3 region: CASSVASGNWQFF. CDR3 sequence (DNA): TGTGCCAGCAGCGTAGCTTCGGGGAATTGGCAGTTCTTC. The complete variable domain, with remaining parts taken from reference TRBV9 and TRBJ2-1, reads DSGVTQTPKHLITATGQRVTLRCSPRSGDLSVYWYQQSLDQGLQFLIQYYNGEERAKGNILERFSAQQFPDLHSELNLSSLELGDSALYFCASSVASGNWQFFGPGTRLTVL.

The chain couples TRBV6-5 to TRBJ2-7; 8 bases fit TRBD1. This CDR3 has 15 amino acids. Per the germline V gene, CDR1 is MNHEY and CDR2 is SVGAGI. Germline trimming cut 6 bases from V and 7 bases from J; bases unmatched to any gene: 14. In nucleotides, the CDR3 is TGTGCCAGCAGGGTAGACAGGGGCACCTACAATGAGCAGTACTTC. Encoded protein: CASRVDRGTYNEQYF.

The V gene is TRBV21-1, the J gene TRBJ2-6. TRBV21-1 is a pseudogene locus. There are 14 residues in the CDR3. The CDR3 sequence is CASSIPLRANVLTF. CDR3 sequence (DNA): TGTGCCAGCAGCATCCCCCTGAGGGCCAACGTCCTGACTTTC.

Details on this clonotype: This clone may be a read error of a much larger clone one base away. The chain uses TRBV7-2 and TRBJ1-1; D gene uncertain. V dropped 4 bases and J dropped 0 bases, with 6 bases sitting between them. Germline loops: CDR1 SGHTA, CDR2 FQGNSA. There are 13 residues in the CDR3. CDR3 region: CASSSHLNTEAFF. The CDR3 DNA is TGTGCCAGCAGCTCACACCTGAACACTGAAGCTTTCTTT.

The chain joins TRBV10-2 to TRBJ2-4; D not certain. The J call may be mistaken, given a closer DNA end match to TRBJ2-7. Germline values: CDR1 WSHSY, CDR2 SAAADI. This CDR3 has 13 amino acids. The CDR3: CASSESTTREQYF. The CDR3 DNA follows: TGCGCCAGCAGTGAGTCGACCACGCGCGAGCAGTACTTC.

In this sample, this clonotype turned up a few times. For the CDR3, the DNA is TGTGCCAGTAGTAAGGAGTCCTACTATGGCTACACCTTC. This gives the protein CASSKESYYGYTF. The rearrangement uses TRBV19 and TRBJ1-2; D unclear. V dropped 4 bases and J dropped 3 bases, with 9 bases sitting between them. The CDR3 runs 13 residues. Germline V gene sequence: CDR1 LNHDA, CDR2 SQIVND (reference sequence).

This chain links TRBV20-1 with TRBJ2-1; no reliable D call. The germline CDR1 and CDR2 sequences are DFQATT and SNEGSKA (reference sequence). Trimming pared 3 bases from V and 6 bases from J, leaving 12 bases between. This CDR3 has 13 amino acids. CDR3 in DNA: TGCAGTGCTAGGAAGGTAATCCTCAATGAGCAGTTCTTC. Encoded protein: CSARKVILNEQFF.